The clone carrying this TCR beta chain has ten or more counts. What it recognizes is unknown. Researchers attached unique molecular identifiers to individual cDNA molecules. MiXCR, applied by TCRdb to the 5' RACE reads, yields one record per CDR3 protein. The table lists more than 90,000 distinct CDR3 sequences, roughly 11% of them singletons. This sample stems from a study of early T cells in non-severe SARS-CoV-2 infection. Study information: Alpha and beta chains were unpaired, from unsorted whole-blood bulk RNA.

General observations from the study: Matching against VDJdb likely underestimated virus-specific expansions, favoring anti-spike CD8.

The TCR was taken from an adult who was a healthcare worker with PCR-confirmed SARS-CoV-2 infection or an uninfected control (not recorded which). The sequenced sample was whole blood.

The chain's CDR3 is CASRHLRRATNEKLFF. CDR3 sequence (DNA): TGTGCCAGCAGACACCTTAGACGGGCAACTAATGAAAAACTGTTTTTT. The V gene is TRBV6-7, the J gene TRBJ1-4; D ambiguous. TRBV6-7 is treated as an ORF (open reading frame) with a function not yet certain. Trimming took off 6 bases at V and 0 bases at J, with 14 bases between the two ends. There are 16 residues in the CDR3.